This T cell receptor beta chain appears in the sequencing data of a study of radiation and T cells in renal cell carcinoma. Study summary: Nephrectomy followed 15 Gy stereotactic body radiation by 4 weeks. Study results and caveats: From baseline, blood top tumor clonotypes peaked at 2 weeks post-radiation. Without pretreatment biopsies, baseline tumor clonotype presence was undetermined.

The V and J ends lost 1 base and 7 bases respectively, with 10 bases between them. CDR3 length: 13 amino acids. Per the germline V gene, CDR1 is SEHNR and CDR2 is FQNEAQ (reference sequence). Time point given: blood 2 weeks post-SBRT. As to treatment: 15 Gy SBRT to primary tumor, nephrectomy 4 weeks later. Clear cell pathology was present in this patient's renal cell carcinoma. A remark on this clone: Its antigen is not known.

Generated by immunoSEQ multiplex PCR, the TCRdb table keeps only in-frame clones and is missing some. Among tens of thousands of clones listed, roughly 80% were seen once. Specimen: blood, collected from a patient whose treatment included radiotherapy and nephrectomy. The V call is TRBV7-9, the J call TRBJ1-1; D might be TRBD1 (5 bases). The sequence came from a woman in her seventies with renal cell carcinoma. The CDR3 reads CASSLGRDSEAFF. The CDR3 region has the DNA TGTGCCAGCAGCTTAGGCCGCGACAGTGAAGCTTTCTTT. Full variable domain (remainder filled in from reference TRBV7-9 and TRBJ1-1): DTGVSQNPRHKITKRGQNVTFRCDPISEHNRLYWYRQTLGQGPEFLTYFQNEAQLEKSRLLSDRFSAERPKGSFSTLEIQRTEQGDSAMYLCASSLGRDSEAFFGQGTRLTVV.